This T cell receptor beta chain was sequenced during a study of blood T cell repertoires in COVID-19. The trim removed 5 bases at V and 7 bases at J, leaving 4 bases unmatched. Per germline, CDR1 MNHEY and CDR2 SVGAGI. The CDR3 has 14 residues. Clones were sequenced by immunoSEQ multiplex PCR, and TCRdb holds only the in-frame ones, with some missing. The repertoire holds approximately 240,000 clones, with 80% to 90% as singletons. The sequenced sample was PBMCs or T cells enriched from blood (not recorded which). The sequence was obtained from a woman aged 18-29 years in a cohort exposed to, infected with or recovered from COVID-19 (not recorded which). The chain recombines TRBV6-5 with TRBJ1-6; 8 positions match TRBD1. CDR3 region: CASSRTGMNSPLHF. CDR3 nucleotides: TGTGCCAGCAGTCGGACAGGGATGAATTCACCCCTCCACTTT.